This T cell receptor beta chain is drawn from a study of T cells in Graves' hyperthyroidism and ophthalmopathy. Findings and limits, study-wide: Most clonotypes that expanded in the thyroid above 0.001 also showed up in blood. Ophthalmopathy was distinguished from stable hyperthyroidism by 13 V-J signatures.

This clonotype was seen many times. Its antigen is unidentified. Clinical symptoms, serum thyroxine, TRAb, thyroid ultrasound and orbital computed tomography informed diagnoses. The PBMCs were taken from approximately 9.7 ml of fresh peripheral blood. Template material for amplifying TCR beta CDR3 regions consisted of RNA transcripts. First-round RT-PCR of the TCR CDR3 relied on the HTBI primer set. TCRdb redid the calling of the multiplex PCR reads with MiXCR, one entry per CDR3 protein. The sample carries a few hundred thousand distinct CDR3 sequences, 14% recorded once. The V segment lost 10 bases and the J segment 0 bases; nucleotides outside the gene matches: 9. The CDR3 consists of 15 residues. CDR1 MNHNS and CDR2 SASEGT come from the germline V gene.

This receptor was identified in a woman aged 40 to 50 with Graves' hyperthyroidism. Input material: blood. This chain connects TRBV6-1 to TRBJ2-5; 9 nucleotides align to TRBD1. The CDR3 DNA reads TGTGCCACCCTACAGGGGGCGGGGCACCAAGAGACCCAGTACTTC. Translation: CATLQGAGHQETQYF.